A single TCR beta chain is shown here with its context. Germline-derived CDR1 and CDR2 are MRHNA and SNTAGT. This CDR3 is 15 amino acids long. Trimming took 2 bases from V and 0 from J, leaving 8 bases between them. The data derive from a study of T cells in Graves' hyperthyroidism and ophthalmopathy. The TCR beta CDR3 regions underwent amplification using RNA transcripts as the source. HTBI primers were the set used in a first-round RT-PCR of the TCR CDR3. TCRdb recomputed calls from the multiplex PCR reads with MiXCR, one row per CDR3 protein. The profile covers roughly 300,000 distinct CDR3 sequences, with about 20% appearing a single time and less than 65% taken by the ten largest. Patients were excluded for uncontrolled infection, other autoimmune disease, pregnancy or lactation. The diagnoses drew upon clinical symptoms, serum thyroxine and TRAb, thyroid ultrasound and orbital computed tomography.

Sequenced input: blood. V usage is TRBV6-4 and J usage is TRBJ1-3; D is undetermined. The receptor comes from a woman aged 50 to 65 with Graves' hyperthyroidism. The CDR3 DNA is TGTGCCAGCAGTGACAGTCGGTACTCTGGAAACACCATATATTTT. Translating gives CASSDSRYSGNTIYF.